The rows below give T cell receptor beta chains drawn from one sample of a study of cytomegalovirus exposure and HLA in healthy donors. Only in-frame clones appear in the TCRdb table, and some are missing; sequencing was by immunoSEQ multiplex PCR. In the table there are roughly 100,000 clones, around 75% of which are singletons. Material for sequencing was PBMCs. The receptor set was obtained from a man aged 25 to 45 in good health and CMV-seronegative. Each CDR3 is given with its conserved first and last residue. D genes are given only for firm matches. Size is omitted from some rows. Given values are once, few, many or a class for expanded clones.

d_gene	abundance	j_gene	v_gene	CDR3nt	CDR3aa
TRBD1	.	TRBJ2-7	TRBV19	TGTGCCAGTAGTGGGGTCGGGACAGTCTACGAGCAGTACTTC	CASSGVGTVYEQYF
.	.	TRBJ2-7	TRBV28	TGTGCCAGCAGTTTACCCGGTAAAGCCACCTACGAGCAGTACTTC	CASSLPGKATYEQYF
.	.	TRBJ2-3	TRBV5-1	TGCGCCAGCAGCTTGGTTCGGAGTCCAGATACGCAGTATTTT	CASSLVRSPDTQYF
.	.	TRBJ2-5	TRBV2	TGTGCCAGCAGTGTTAACTCACAAGAGACCCAGTACTTC	CASSVNSQETQYF
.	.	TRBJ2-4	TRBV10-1	TGCGCCAGTCCGGGACACCCTAAGCGTAGGAACATTCAGTACTTC	CASPGHPKRRNIQYF
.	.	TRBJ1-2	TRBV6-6	TGTGCCAGCAGTGGTGGGACCGGGACCGCGGGATATGGCTACACCTTC	CASSGGTGTAGYGYTF
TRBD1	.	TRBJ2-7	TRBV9	TGTGCCAGCAGCGTTAGGGACAGCTCCTACGAGCAGTACTTC	CASSVRDSSYEQYF
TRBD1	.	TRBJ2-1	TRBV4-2	TGTGCCAGCAGGACCGGGACAGGAAGTTCCGAGCAGTTCTTC	CASRTGTGSSEQFF
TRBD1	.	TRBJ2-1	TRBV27	TGTGCCAGCAGTTTTTCCGGGACAGGGTTCGATGAGCAGTTCTTC	CASSFSGTGFDEQFF
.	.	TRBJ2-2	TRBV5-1	TGCGCCAGCAGTCTGAGTTCTAGCGAAACCGGGGAGCTGTTTTTT	CASSLSSSETGELFF
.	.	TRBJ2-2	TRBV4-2	TGTGCCAGCAGCCAACGGCTAGCCGACACCGGGGAGCTGTTTTTT	CASSQRLADTGELFF
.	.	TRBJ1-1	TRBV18	TGTGCCAGCTCACCACTCCGAGGCGGCACTGAAGCTTTCTTT	CASSPLRGGTEAFF
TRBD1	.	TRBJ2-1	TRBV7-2	TGTGCCAGCACCTCGACAGGGCGCAATGAGCAGTTCTTC	CASTSTGRNEQFF
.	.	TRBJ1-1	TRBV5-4	TGTGCCAGCAGCTTGGCTGGGGGGAGGTGGACTGAAGCTTTCTTT	CASSLAGGRWTEAFF
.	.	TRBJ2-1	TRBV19	TGTGCCAGTAGTATTCTAGCGGAGCAGTTCTTC	CASSILAEQFF
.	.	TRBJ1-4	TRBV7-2	TGTGCCAGCAGCTTAGGAGGGACAACTAATGAAAAACTGTTTTTT	CASSLGGTTNEKLFF
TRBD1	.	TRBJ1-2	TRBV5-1	TGCGCCAGCAGCTATGGGACAGGGGATCCTGGCTACACCTTC	CASSYGTGDPGYTF
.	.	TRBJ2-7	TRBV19	TGTGCCAGTAGTATGGACACTAAGTACGAGCAGTACTTC	CASSMDTKYEQYF
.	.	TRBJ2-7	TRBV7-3	TGTGCCAGCAGCTTAAATTTTCAGGGTTCCGAGCAGTACTTC	CASSLNFQGSEQYF
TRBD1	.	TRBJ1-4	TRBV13	TGTGCCAGCAGCTTAGGAGCAGGGGGGAATGAAAAACTGTTTTTT	CASSLGAGGNEKLFF
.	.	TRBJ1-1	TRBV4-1	TGCGCCAGCAGCCAGGTTGTCCGCGGGGGGAAGACTGAAGCTTTCTTT	CASSQVVRGGKTEAFF
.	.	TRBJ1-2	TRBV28	TGTGCCAGCAGTTACAGAAACTATGGCTACACCTTC	CASSYRNYGYTF
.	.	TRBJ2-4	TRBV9	TGTGCCAGCAGCGTAGGGGTGGGGCTTTCGGGCATTCAGTACTTC	CASSVGVGLSGIQYF
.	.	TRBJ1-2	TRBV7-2	TGTGCCAGCAGCTTACCTCCGGGATTTGGCTACACCTTC	CASSLPPGFGYTF
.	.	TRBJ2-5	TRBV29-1	TGCAGCGTGGGATATAGCGGAGGAGAGACCCAGTACTTC	CSVGYSGGETQYF
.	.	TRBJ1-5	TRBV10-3	TGTGCCATCAGCACAGGGCCAGGAAGCAATCAGCCCCAGCATTTT	CAISTGPGSNQPQHF
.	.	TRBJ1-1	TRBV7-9	TGTGCCAGCAGCGCCTACAGGGAGAACACTGAAGCTTTCTTT	CASSAYRENTEAFF
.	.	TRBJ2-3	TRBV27	TGTGCCAGCAGTTTAGCCAGAAGCACAGATACGCAGTATTTT	CASSLARSTDTQYF
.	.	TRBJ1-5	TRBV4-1	TGCGCCAGCAGCCAAGTTTTACATCTCAATCAGCCCCAGCATTTT	CASSQVLHLNQPQHF
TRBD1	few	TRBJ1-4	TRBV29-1	TGCAGCGTGCGACAGGGTGATGAAAAACTGTTTTTT	CSVRQGDEKLFF
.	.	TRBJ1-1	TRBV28	TGTGCCAGCAGTTTATACAGGAGGAACACTGAAGCTTTCTTT	CASSLYRRNTEAFF
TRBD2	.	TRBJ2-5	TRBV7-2	TGTGCCAGCAGCTTAGCCGGGACTAGCGGTCAAGAGACCCAGTACTTC	CASSLAGTSGQETQYF
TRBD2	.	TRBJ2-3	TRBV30	TGTGCCTGGATGGGACTAGCGGGGGCAACAGATACGCAGTATTTT	CAWMGLAGATDTQYF
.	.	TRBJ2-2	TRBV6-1	TGTGCCAGCAGCCTCACCGGGGAGCTGTTTTTT	CASSLTGELFF
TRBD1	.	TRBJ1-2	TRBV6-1	TGTGCCAGTAGGACAGGGGAGGGGGGCTACACCTTC	CASRTGEGGYTF
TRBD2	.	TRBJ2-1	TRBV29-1	TGCAGCGTTGACCCACTAGCGGGAGGTGAGCAGTTCTTC	CSVDPLAGGEQFF
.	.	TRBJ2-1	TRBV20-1	TGCAGTGCTAGGGACATTGAGCAGTTCTTC	CSARDIEQFF
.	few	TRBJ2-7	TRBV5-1	TGCGCCAGCAGCTTGGCGGCAGGGGTTGGCGAGCAGTACTTC	CASSLAAGVGEQYF
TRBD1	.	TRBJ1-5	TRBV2	TGTGCCAGCGGTTCGGAAGGACAGGGACAGCCCCAGCATTTT	CASGSEGQGQPQHF
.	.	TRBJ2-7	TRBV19	TGTGCCAGTAGTATCAAAGCCGCCCTATACGAGCAGTACTTC	CASSIKAALYEQYF
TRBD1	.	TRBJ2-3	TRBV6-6	TGTGCCAGCAGTTCCCGAGGACAGGGGGGCACAGATACGCAGTATTTT	CASSSRGQGGTDTQYF
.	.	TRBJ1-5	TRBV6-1	TGTGCCAGCAGTGAAAATTTAACTCCCCAGCATTTT	CASSENLTPQHF
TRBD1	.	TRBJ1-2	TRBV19	TGTGCCAGTAGCCAGGGGGCCGGGAAACACGTCTATGGCTACACCTTC	CASSQGAGKHVYGYTF
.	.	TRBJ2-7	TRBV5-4	TGTGCCAGCAGCTTCGCCGGCTACGAGCAGTACTTC	CASSFAGYEQYF
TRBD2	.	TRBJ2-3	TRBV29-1	TGCAGCGTTGAATACATCGGGGGGGACACAGATACGCAGTATTTT	CSVEYIGGDTDTQYF
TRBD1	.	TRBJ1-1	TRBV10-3	TGTGCCATCAGTGGACAGGGGGCGGCTTTCTTT	CAISGQGAAFF
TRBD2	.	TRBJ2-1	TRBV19	TGTGCCAGTAGTCCGGGAGCGGGGGGCACATTCAGGCAGTTCTTC	CASSPGAGGTFRQFF
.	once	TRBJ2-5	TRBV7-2	TGTGCCAGCAGCTTACTCGCGGGGTCTGAGGGGACCCAGTACTTC	CASSLLAGSEGTQYF
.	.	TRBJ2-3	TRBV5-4	TGTGCCAGCAGCAGAGCGGGTTCCACAGATACGCAGTATTTT	CASSRAGSTDTQYF
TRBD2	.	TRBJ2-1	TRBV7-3	TGTGCCAGCAGCTTAAGGGGGACAGGAGGACTAGCGGCCTCCTACAATGAGCAGTTCTTC	CASSLRGTGGLAASYNEQFF
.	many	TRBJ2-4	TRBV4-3	TGCGCCAGCAGCCAAGATTCCCCCCGCGCGGACATTCAGTACTTC	CASSQDSPRADIQYF
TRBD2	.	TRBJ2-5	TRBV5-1	TGCGCCAGCAGCTCTAGCGGGGATCAAGAGACCCAGTACTTC	CASSSSGDQETQYF
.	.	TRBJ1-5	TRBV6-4	TGTGCCAGCAGGGAACAGGACCGGGTGGCAAATCAGCCCCAGCATTTT	CASREQDRVANQPQHF
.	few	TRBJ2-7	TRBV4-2	TGTGCCAGCAGCCAAGATTCCGGGGTGTCCAACGAGCAGTACTTC	CASSQDSGVSNEQYF
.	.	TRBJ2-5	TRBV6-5	TGTGCCAGCAGTTCCCCGGGTACCCAGTACTTC	CASSSPGTQYF
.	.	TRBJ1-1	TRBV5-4	TGTGCCAGCAGCCCGGAGGTGGGGAGACCTGAAGCTTTCTTT	CASSPEVGRPEAFF
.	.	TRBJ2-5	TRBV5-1	TGCGCCAGCAGCTTAATCGGGGAGACCCAGTACTTC	CASSLIGETQYF
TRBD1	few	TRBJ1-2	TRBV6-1	TGTGCCAGCGTAAGCGGGACAGGGGCCTATGGCTACACCTTC	CASVSGTGAYGYTF
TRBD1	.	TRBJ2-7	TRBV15	TGTGCCACCAGCCCCCGGGACAGTTACTACGAGCAGTACTTC	CATSPRDSYYEQYF
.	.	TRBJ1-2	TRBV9	TGTGCCAGCAGCCCGAACTCCGACAGTAACTATGGCTACACCTTC	CASSPNSDSNYGYTF